This TCR beta chain was recorded in a study of blood T cell repertoires in COVID-19. The overall study: The United States, Italy and Spain supplied acute and convalescent COVID-19 samples. Nucleic acid was either cDNA or gDNA, and it came from T cells, B-cell-depleted T cells, or PBMCs.

Per the original data handling: Estimation of nucleated cell counts relied on the amplification of reference gene primers. The data were produced by immunoSEQ multiplex PCR, yet TCRdb's version contains in-frame clones alone and is incomplete. For V, J and clone size, that table is used; D and trimming come from the DNA. The table has tens of thousands of clones, 80% to 90% seen once. CDR1 MNHEY and CDR2 SMNVEV come from the germline V gene (reference sequence). Trimming removed 4 bases from V and 0 bases from J; junction bases left unmatched: 2. CDR3 length: 14 amino acids. Sequencing used peripheral blood. The sequence came from a man older than 75 with acute or convalescent COVID-19. This chain uses TRBV27 with TRBJ1-2; TRBD1 matches 7 bases. The CDR3 DNA reads as TGTGCCAGCAGTTGGGACAGCTCTAACTATGGCTACACCTTC. This encodes CASSWDSSNYGYTF.